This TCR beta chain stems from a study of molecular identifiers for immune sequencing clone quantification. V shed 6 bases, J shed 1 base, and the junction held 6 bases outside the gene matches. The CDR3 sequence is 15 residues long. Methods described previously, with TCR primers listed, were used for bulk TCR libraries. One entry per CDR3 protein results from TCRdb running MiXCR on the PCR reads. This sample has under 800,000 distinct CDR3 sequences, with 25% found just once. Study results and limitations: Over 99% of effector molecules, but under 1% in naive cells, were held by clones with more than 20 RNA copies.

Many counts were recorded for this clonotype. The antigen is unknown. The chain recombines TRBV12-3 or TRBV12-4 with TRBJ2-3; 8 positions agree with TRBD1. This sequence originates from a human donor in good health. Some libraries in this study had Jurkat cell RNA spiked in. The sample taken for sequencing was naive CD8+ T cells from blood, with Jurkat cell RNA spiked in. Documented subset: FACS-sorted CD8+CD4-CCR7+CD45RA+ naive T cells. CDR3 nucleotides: TGTGCCAGCAGACTCAGGGGGCGAGGCACAGATACGCAGTATTTT. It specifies CASRLRGRGTDTQYF.